A selection of T cell receptor beta chains follows, all from one sample in a study of blood T cell repertoires in COVID-19. Libraries were prepared by immunoSEQ multiplex PCR; TCRdb keeps only in-frame clonotypes and omits some of them. The table lists roughly 330,000 clones, roughly 88% of them singletons. The specimen was peripheral blood. These receptors were collected from a woman aged 45 to 65 with active or convalescent COVID-19. The CDR3 runs from the conserved cysteine through the conserved F or W. The D gene is left open where the match is weak. The size entry is marked missing in some rows and otherwise reads once, few, many or a size class.

V	D	J	size	CDR3	DNA
TRBV4-3	.	TRBJ2-7	.	CASSQGNDRRYEQYF	TGCGCCAGCAGCCAAGGAAACGACAGGCGCTACGAGCAGTACTTC
TRBV18	.	TRBJ1-5	.	CASSPLRGSQPQHF	TGTGCCAGCTCACCTCTCCGGGGGAGTCAGCCCCAGCATTTT
TRBV6-4	.	TRBJ1-1	.	CASSEHPNTEAFF	TGTGCCAGCAGTGAACATCCGAACACTGAAGCTTTCTTT
TRBV19	TRBD1	TRBJ1-2	once	CASSQQGVSGGYTF	TGTGCCAGTAGTCAACAGGGGGTGTCAGGCGGCTACACCTTC
TRBV19	.	TRBJ2-7	.	CASSISGKGVFEQYF	TGTGCCAGTAGTATTTCAGGGAAGGGTGTGTTCGAGCAGTACTTC
TRBV5-1	.	TRBJ2-4	.	CASSLEGSFAKNIQYF	TGCGCCAGCAGCTTGGAGGGGTCGTTTGCCAAAAACATTCAGTACTTC
TRBV11-1	.	TRBJ2-7	.	CASSSLAPYEQYF	TGTGCCAGCAGCTCACTAGCCCCCTACGAGCAGTACTTC
TRBV19	.	TRBJ1-1	.	CASSIAGRGTEAFF	TGTGCCAGTAGTATAGCGGGTAGGGGCACTGAAGCTTTCTTT
TRBV25-1	.	TRBJ1-6	.	CASSSDTDNSPLHF	TGTGCCAGCAGTTCAGACACTGATAATTCACCCCTCCACTTT
TRBV7-2	TRBD1	TRBJ2-7	once	CASSSGTGTARYEQYF	TGTGCCAGCAGTTCAGGGACCGGGACAGCCCGCTACGAGCAGTACTTC
TRBV20-1	.	TRBJ1-4	.	CSAQGEKLFF	TGCAGTGCCCAGGGTGAAAAACTGTTTTTT
TRBV29-1	TRBD2	TRBJ2-5	once	CSVVVAGGRETQYF	TGCAGCGTTGTGGTAGCGGGAGGGAGAGAGACCCAGTACTTC
TRBV5-1	.	TRBJ2-7	.	CASSKGEGWYEQYF	TGCGCCAGCAGCAAGGGGGAGGGTTGGTACGAGCAGTACTTC
TRBV7-9	.	TRBJ1-1	.	CASSQPPADTEAFF	TGTGCCAGCAGCCAACCCCCGGCGGACACTGAAGCTTTCTTT
TRBV2	TRBD2	TRBJ2-5	once	CASSPGTSGAETQYF	TGTGCCAGCAGTCCCGGGACTAGCGGGGCAGAGACCCAGTACTTC
TRBV6-5	.	TRBJ1-5	large	CASSYAGNQPQHF	TGTGCCAGCAGTTACGCGGGAAATCAGCCCCAGCATTTT
TRBV12-3/TRBV12-4	.	TRBJ1-2	few	CASSTETYGYTF	TGTGCCAGCAGTACAGAGACCTATGGCTACACCTTC
TRBV13	TRBD2	TRBJ2-3	.	CASSSRAWGEGTDTQYF	TGTGCCAGCAGCTCTCGGGCGTGGGGGGAGGGGACAGATACGCAGTATTTT
TRBV5-1	TRBD1	TRBJ2-1	.	CASSSQPGQGYGEQFF	TGCGCCAGCAGCTCCCAGCCGGGACAGGGTTATGGTGAGCAGTTCTTC
TRBV30	.	TRBJ1-3	once	CAWSGSSGNTIYF	TGTGCCTGGAGTGGGAGTTCTGGAAACACCATATATTTT
TRBV7-8	.	TRBJ2-5	.	CASSLDGLAQETQYF	TGTGCCAGCAGCTTAGACGGACTGGCGCAAGAGACCCAGTACTTC
TRBV5-1	TRBD1	TRBJ2-5	.	CASSFPGTGETQYF	TGCGCCAGCAGCTTCCCCGGGACAGGAGAGACCCAGTACTTC
TRBV10-3	TRBD1	TRBJ1-5	.	CAISEGQGEGQPQHF	TGTGCCATCAGTGAGGGACAGGGGGAGGGTCAGCCCCAGCATTTT
TRBV27	TRBD2	TRBJ2-5	.	CASRGTSGGETQYF	TGTGCCAGCAGAGGGACTAGCGGCGGAGAGACCCAGTACTTC
TRBV3-1/TRBV3-2	TRBD1	TRBJ1-2	.	CASSRQGVGYTF	TGTGCCAGCAGCCGGCAGGGGGTTGGCTACACCTTC
TRBV11-2	TRBD1	TRBJ1-4	once	CASSPGQAEKLFF	TGTGCCAGCAGCCCAGGACAGGCCGAAAAACTGTTTTTT
TRBV5-4	TRBD2	TRBJ2-7	.	CASSAGTSGRSSYEQYF	TGTGCCAGCAGCGCCGGGACTAGCGGGAGGAGCTCCTACGAGCAGTACTTC
TRBV9	TRBD2	TRBJ2-7	.	CASSVAASGRYEQYF	TGTGCCAGCAGCGTAGCGGCTAGCGGGAGGTACGAGCAGTACTTC
TRBV11-2	.	TRBJ2-7	.	CASSPGLYYEQYF	TGTGCCAGCAGCCCCGGACTATATTACGAGCAGTACTTC
TRBV11-1	.	TRBJ2-1	.	CASSLSSRRTWNEQFF	TGTGCCAGCAGCTTATCGTCTAGGCGGACATGGAATGAGCAGTTCTTC
TRBV6-5	.	TRBJ1-1	.	CASSYSGGEWRTEAFF	TGTGCCAGCAGTTACTCGGGCGGGGAATGGCGCACTGAAGCTTTCTTT
TRBV25-1	TRBD1	TRBJ1-4	.	CASSESDRGNEKLFF	TGTGCCAGCAGTGAATCCGACAGGGGTAATGAAAAACTGTTTTTT
TRBV10-3	.	TRBJ2-7	.	CAISESNENEQYF	TGTGCCATCAGTGAGTCGAATGAGAACGAGCAGTACTTC
TRBV7-6	.	TRBJ1-3	.	CASSLAPGVRSGNTIYF	TGTGCCAGCAGCTTGGCCCCCGGGGTGCGATCTGGAAACACCATATATTTT
TRBV7-9	.	TRBJ1-2	.	CASSPTASYGYTF	TGTGCCAGCAGTCCTACAGCTTCCTATGGCTACACCTTC
TRBV7-9	TRBD2	TRBJ2-3	.	CASSFGTKSTDTQYF	TGTGCCAGCAGCTTCGGGACTAAAAGCACAGATACGCAGTATTTT
TRBV27	TRBD2	TRBJ2-3	.	CATAGLAGGFTLRDTQYF	TGTGCCACCGCGGGACTAGCGGGAGGCTTTACCCTTCGAGATACGCAGTATTTT
TRBV9	.	TRBJ1-2	.	CASSGGRDAYGYTF	TGTGCCAGCAGCGGGGGCAGGGATGCCTATGGCTACACCTTC
TRBV5-1	.	TRBJ2-5	.	CASSLGAGQETQYF	TGCGCCAGCAGCTTGGGGGCGGGACAAGAGACCCAGTACTTC
TRBV25-1	TRBD1	TRBJ2-7	.	CASSEYAAGGFYEQYF	TGTGCCAGCAGTGAATATGCGGCAGGGGGCTTCTACGAGCAGTACTTC
TRBV7-2	.	TRBJ2-7	.	CASSLMDSSYEQYF	TGTGCCAGCAGCTTAATGGACAGTTCTTACGAGCAGTACTTC
TRBV6-2/TRBV6-3	.	TRBJ1-5	.	CASSRPQGQPQHF	TGTGCCAGCAGCCGACCCCAGGGCCAGCCCCAGCATTTT
TRBV12-3/TRBV12-4	.	TRBJ2-2	.	CASSLAGGELFF	TGTGCCAGCAGTTTGGCTGGCGGGGAGCTGTTTTTT
TRBV28	TRBD1	TRBJ1-1	.	CASSPRDRVNTEAFF	TGTGCCAGCAGTCCTAGGGACAGGGTGAACACTGAAGCTTTCTTT
TRBV5-6	TRBD1	TRBJ2-1	.	CASSRWGTDFYNEQFF	TGTGCCAGCAGCCGATGGGGGACAGACTTTTACAATGAGCAGTTCTTC
TRBV24-1	.	TRBJ2-2	.	CATSDFGQGSGGELFF	TGTGCCACCAGTGATTTTGGGCAGGGTTCTGGCGGGGAGCTGTTTTTT
TRBV28	.	TRBJ1-1	.	CASTPRGGMNTEAFF	TGTGCCAGCACACCCCGGGGGGGTATGAACACTGAAGCTTTCTTT
TRBV5-1	TRBD1	TRBJ2-1	.	CASSLRDRGVEQFF	TGCGCCAGCAGCTTGAGGGACAGGGGCGTTGAGCAGTTCTTC
TRBV4-2	TRBD2	TRBJ2-7	.	CASSQRSGSTYEQYF	TGTGCCAGCAGCCAACGTAGCGGGAGTACCTACGAGCAGTACTTC
TRBV30	TRBD1	TRBJ1-5	few	CAWSPPGTGGQPQHF	TGTGCCTGGAGCCCTCCCGGGACAGGGGGCCAACCCCAGCATTTT
TRBV6-2/TRBV6-3	.	TRBJ1-2	.	CASSYPSRGGYYGYTF	TGTGCCAGCAGTTACCCCTCCAGGGGCGGGTACTATGGCTACACCTTC
TRBV2	TRBD1	TRBJ1-5	.	CASSGTGYGGNQPQHF	TGTGCCAGCAGTGGGACAGGGTATGGGGGCAATCAGCCCCAGCATTTT
TRBV6-5	TRBD1	TRBJ1-2	.	CASRRGPEYGYTF	TGTGCCAGCAGGAGGGGGCCGGAGTATGGCTACACCTTC
TRBV6-2/TRBV6-3	.	TRBJ1-2	.	CASSYDKSINYGYTF	TGTGCCAGCAGTTACGACAAAAGTATTAACTATGGCTACACCTTC
TRBV18	.	TRBJ1-2	.	CASSPQGDYGYTF	TGTGCCAGCTCACCACAGGGAGACTATGGCTACACCTTC
TRBV6-2/TRBV6-3	.	TRBJ1-2	.	CASSLPGYGYTF	TGTGCCAGCAGTTTGCCAGGCTATGGCTACACCTTC